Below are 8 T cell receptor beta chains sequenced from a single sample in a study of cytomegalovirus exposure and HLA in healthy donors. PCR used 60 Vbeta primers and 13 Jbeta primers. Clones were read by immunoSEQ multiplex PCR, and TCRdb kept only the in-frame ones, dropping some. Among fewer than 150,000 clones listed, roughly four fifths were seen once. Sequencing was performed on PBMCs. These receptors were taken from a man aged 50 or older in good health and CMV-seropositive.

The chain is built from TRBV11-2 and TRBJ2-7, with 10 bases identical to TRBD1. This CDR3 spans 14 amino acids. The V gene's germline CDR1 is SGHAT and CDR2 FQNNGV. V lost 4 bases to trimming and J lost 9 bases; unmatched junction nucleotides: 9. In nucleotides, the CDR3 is TGTGCCAGCAGCTCCCGGGACAGGGGAGGACGGCAGTACTTC. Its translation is CASSSRDRGGRQYF.

The CDR3, as DNA: TGTGCCAGCTCCCTAACGGGACTAGGGGACCAAGAGACCCAGTACTTC. Protein product: CASSLTGLGDQETQYF. The V gene is TRBV18, the J gene TRBJ2-5; TRBD2 matches 8 bases. This CDR3 is 16 amino acids long. The germline gives CDR1 KGHSH, CDR2 LQKENI. V lost 6 bases, J lost 0 bases, and 9 bases stayed unmatched.

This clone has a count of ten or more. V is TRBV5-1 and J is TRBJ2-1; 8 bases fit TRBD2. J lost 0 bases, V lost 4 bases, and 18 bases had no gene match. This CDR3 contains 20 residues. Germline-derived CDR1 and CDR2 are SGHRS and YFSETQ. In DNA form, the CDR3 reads TGCGCCAGCAGCCCCGGATCGTTCATAGCGGGGCGAAGCTCCTACAATGAGCAGTTCTTC. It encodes CASSPGSFIAGRSSYNEQFF.

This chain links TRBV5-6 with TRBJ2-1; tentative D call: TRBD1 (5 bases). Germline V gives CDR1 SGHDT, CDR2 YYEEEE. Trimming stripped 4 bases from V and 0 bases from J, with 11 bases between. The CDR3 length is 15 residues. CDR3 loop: CASSMGQDSYNEQFF. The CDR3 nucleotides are TGTGCCAGCAGCATGGGGCAGGACTCCTACAATGAGCAGTTCTTC.

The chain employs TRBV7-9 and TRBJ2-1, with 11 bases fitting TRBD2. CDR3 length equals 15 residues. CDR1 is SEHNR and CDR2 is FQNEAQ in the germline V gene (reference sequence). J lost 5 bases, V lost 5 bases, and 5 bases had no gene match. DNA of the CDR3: TGTGCCAGCAGCGCCACTAGCGGGGGCCACAATGAGCAGTTCTTC. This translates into CASSATSGGHNEQFF.

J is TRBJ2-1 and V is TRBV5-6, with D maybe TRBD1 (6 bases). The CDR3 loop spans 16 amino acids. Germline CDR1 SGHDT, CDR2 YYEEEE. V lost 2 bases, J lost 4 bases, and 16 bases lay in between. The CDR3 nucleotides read TGTGCCAGCAGCTTTGGGGCGCAACAGGGTTACAATGAGCAGTTCTTC. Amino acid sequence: CASSFGAQQGYNEQFF.

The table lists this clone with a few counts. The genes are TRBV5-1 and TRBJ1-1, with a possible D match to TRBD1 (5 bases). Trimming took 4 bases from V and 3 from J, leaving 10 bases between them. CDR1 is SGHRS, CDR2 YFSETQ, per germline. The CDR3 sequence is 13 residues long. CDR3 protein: CASSPDIYTEAFF. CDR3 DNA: TGCGCCAGCAGCCCGGACATTTACACTGAAGCTTTCTTT.

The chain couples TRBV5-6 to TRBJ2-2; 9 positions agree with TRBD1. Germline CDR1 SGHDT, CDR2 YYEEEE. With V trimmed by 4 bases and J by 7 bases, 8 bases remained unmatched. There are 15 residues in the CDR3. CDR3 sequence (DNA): TGTGCCAGCAGCCCGGGACAGGGCAGGGGCGGGGAGCTGTTTTTT. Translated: CASSPGQGRGGELFF.